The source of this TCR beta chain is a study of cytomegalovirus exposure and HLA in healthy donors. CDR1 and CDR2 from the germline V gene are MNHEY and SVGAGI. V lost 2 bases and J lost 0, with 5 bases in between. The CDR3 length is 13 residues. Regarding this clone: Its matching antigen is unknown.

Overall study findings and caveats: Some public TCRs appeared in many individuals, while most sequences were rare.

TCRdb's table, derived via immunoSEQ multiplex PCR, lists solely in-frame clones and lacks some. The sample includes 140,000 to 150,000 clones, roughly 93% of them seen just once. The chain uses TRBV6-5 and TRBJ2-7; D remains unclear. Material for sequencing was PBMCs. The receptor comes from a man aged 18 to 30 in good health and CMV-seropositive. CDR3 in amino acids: CASSYGPSYEQYF. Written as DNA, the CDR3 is TGTGCCAGCAGTTACGGGCCCTCCTACGAGCAGTACTTC.